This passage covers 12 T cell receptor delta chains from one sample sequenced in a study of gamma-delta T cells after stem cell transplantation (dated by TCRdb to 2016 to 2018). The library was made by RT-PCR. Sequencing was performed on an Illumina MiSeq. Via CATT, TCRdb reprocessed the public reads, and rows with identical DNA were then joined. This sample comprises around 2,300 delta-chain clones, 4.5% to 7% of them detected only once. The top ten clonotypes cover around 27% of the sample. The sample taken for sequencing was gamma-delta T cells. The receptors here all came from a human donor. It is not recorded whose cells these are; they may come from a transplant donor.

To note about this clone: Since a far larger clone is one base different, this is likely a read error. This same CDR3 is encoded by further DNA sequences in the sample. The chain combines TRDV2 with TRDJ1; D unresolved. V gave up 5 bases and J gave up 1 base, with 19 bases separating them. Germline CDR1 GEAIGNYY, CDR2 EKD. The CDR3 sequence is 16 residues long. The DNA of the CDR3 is TGTGCCTGTGTTCCGGTTGGGCGCTCGGGCACCGATAAACTCATCTTT. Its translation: CACVPVGRSGTDKLIF.

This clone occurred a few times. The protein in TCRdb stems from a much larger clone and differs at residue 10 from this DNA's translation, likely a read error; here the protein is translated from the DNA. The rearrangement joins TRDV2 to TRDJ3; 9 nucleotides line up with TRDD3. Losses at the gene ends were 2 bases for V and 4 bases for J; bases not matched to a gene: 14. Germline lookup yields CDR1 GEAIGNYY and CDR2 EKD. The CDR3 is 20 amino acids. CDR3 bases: TGTGCCTGTGACAGCGGCAACTGGGGGAAACCTAATTGGGACACCCGACAGATGTTTTTC. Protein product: CACDSGNWGKPNWDTRQMFF.

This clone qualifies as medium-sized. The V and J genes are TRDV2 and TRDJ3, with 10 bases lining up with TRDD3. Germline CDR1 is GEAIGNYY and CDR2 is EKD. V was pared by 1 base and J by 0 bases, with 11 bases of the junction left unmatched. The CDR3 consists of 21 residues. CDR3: CACDTTSPGGYGSWDTRQMFF. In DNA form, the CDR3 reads TGTGCCTGTGACACGACGAGTCCTGGGGGATATGGCTCCTGGGACACCCGACAGATGTTTTTC.

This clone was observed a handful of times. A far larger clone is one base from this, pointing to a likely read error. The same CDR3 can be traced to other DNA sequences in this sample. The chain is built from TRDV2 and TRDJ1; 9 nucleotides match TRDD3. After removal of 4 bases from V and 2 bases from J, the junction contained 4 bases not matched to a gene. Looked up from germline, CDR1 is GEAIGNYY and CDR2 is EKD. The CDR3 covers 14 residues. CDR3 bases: TGTGCCTGTGAGACGCTGGGGGATACCGATAAACTCATCTTT. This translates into CACETLGDTDKLIF.

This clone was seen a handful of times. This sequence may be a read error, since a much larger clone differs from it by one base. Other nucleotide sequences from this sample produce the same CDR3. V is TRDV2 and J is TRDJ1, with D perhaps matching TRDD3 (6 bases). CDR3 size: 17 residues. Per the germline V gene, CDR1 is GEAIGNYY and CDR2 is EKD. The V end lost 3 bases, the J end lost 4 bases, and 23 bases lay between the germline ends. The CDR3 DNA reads TGTGCCTGTGACCCCGTCGTACTGGGTCTCGAAGGCGATAAACTCATCTTT. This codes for CACDPVVLGLEGDKLIF.

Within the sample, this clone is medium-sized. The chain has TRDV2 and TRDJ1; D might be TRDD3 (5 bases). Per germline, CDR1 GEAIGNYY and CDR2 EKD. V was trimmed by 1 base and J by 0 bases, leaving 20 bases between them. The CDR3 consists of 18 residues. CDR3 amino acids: CACDTMLSGGKNTDKLIF. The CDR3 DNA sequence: TGTGCCTGTGACACGATGCTCTCAGGGGGTAAGAACACCGATAAACTCATCTTT.

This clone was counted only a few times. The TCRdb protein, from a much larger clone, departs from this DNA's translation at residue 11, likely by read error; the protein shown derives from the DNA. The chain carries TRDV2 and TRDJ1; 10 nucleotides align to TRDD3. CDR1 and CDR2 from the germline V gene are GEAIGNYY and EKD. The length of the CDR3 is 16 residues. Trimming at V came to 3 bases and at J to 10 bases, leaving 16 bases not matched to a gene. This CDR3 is CACDPILLGDANGLIF. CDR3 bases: TGTGCCTGTGACCCTATCTTACTGGGGGATGCGAACGGACTCATCTTT.

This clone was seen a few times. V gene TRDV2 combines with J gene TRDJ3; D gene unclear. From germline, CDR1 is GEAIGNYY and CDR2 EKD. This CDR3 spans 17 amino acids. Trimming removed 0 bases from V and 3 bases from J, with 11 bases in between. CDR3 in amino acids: CACDTPSPDWDTRQMFF. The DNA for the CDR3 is TGTGCCTGTGACACCCCGTCTCCCGACTGGGACACCCGACAGATGTTTTTC.

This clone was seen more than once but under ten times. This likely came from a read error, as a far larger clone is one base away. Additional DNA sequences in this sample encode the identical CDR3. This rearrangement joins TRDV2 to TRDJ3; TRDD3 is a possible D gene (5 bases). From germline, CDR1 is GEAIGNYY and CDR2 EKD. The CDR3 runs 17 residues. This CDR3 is CACDPLTSSWDTRQMFF. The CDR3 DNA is TGTGCCTGTGACCCCCTAACCAGCTCCTGGGACACCCGGCAGATGTTTTTC.

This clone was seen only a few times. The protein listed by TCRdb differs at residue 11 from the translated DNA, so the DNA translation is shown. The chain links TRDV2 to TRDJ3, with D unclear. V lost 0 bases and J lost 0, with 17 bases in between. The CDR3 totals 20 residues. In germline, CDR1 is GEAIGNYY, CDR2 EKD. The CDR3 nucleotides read TGTGCCTGTGACACCGCGGAGTCTACGGAACGCTCCTGGGACACCCGACAGATGTTTTTC. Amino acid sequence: CACDTAESTERSWDTRQMFF.

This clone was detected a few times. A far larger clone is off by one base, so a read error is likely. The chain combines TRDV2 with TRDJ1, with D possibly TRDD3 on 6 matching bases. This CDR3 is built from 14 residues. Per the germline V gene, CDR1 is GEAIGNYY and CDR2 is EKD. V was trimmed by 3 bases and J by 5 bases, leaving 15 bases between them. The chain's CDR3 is CACDQLRGRDKLIF. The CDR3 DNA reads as TGTGCCTGTGACCAGTTGAGGGGGAGAGATAAACTCATCTTT.

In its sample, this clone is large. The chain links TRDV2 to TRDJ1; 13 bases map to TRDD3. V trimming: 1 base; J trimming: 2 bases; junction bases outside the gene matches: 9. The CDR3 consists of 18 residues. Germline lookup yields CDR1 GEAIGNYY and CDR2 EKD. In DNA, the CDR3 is TGTGCCTGTGACACACTTCGTACTGGGGGATACGAGACCGATAAACTCATCTTT. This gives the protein CACDTLRTGGYETDKLIF.